A selection of T cell receptor beta chains follows, all from one sample in a study of control samples from healthy donors and cancer patients. Method: immunoSEQ multiplex PCR; TCRdb's copy keeps in-frame clones and lacks some. Of about 95,000 clones in the sample, 85% are singletons; the top ten hold around a fifth. Sequenced sample: blood. These receptors came from a young man in good health. Each CDR3 is given with its conserved first and last residue. A D gene is named only where the DNA matches it firmly. Some rows have no size entry. The others give once, few or many, or a class for an expanded clone.

V gene: TRBV30
D gene: NA
clone size: NA
J gene: TRBJ2-3
CDR3 protein: CAWSVQGGTDTQYF
CDR3 DNA: TGTGCCTGGAGTGTCCAGGGCGGCACAGATACGCAGTATTTT

V gene: TRBV18
D gene: TRBD1
clone size: NA
J gene: TRBJ1-2
CDR3 protein: CASSPRTGTNYGYTF
CDR3 DNA: TGTGCCAGCTCACCACGGACAGGAACTAACTATGGCTACACCTTC

V gene: TRBV5-1
D gene: NA
clone size: NA
J gene: TRBJ1-6
CDR3 protein: CASSLGYTGTFNSPLHF
CDR3 DNA: TGCGCCAGCAGCTTGGGGTACACCGGGACATTCAATTCACCCCTCCACTTT

V gene: TRBV3-1/TRBV3-2
D gene: NA
clone size: NA
J gene: TRBJ2-1
CDR3 protein: CASSQVGGHNEQFF
CDR3 DNA: TGTGCCAGCAGCCAAGTGGGCGGTCACAATGAGCAGTTCTTC

V gene: TRBV7-8
D gene: NA
clone size: NA
J gene: TRBJ1-4
CDR3 protein: CASSPVGTNEKLFF
CDR3 DNA: TGTGCCAGCAGCCCAGTGGGAACTAATGAAAAACTGTTTTTT

V gene: TRBV3-1/TRBV3-2
D gene: NA
clone size: NA
J gene: TRBJ2-3
CDR3 protein: CASSQRDSRTDTQYF
CDR3 DNA: TGTGCCAGCAGCCAGAGGGACTCACGCACAGATACGCAGTATTTT

V gene: TRBV7-9
D gene: NA
clone size: NA
J gene: TRBJ2-5
CDR3 protein: CASSLASDQETQYF
CDR3 DNA: TGTGCCAGCAGCTTAGCGTCGGACCAAGAGACCCAGTACTTC

V gene: TRBV27
D gene: TRBD1
clone size: NA
J gene: TRBJ2-7
CDR3 protein: CASSLSTGHRIYEQYF
CDR3 DNA: TGTGCCAGCAGTTTATCGACAGGGCACCGAATTTACGAGCAGTACTTC

V gene: TRBV5-1
D gene: NA
clone size: NA
J gene: TRBJ2-3
CDR3 protein: CASSWQGGSGTDTQYF
CDR3 DNA: TGCGCCAGCAGCTGGCAGGGGGGCTCTGGCACAGATACGCAGTATTTT

V gene: TRBV18
D gene: NA
clone size: once
J gene: TRBJ1-2
CDR3 protein: CASSPDRNYGYTF
CDR3 DNA: TGTGCCAGCTCACCGGACAGAAACTATGGCTACACCTTC

V gene: TRBV30
D gene: NA
clone size: NA
J gene: TRBJ1-2
CDR3 protein: CAWSLETSGGYGYTF
CDR3 DNA: TGTGCCTGGAGCTTAGAGACCTCGGGGGGCTATGGCTACACCTTC

V gene: TRBV5-1
D gene: NA
clone size: NA
J gene: TRBJ1-4
CDR3 protein: CASSLGGDNEKLFF
CDR3 DNA: TGCGCCAGCAGCTTGGGGGGAGATAATGAAAAACTGTTTTTT

V gene: TRBV5-1
D gene: TRBD1
clone size: NA
J gene: TRBJ1-2
CDR3 protein: CASSVTGMRGYTF
CDR3 DNA: TGCGCCAGCAGCGTGACAGGGATGCGGGGCTACACCTTC

V gene: TRBV28
D gene: TRBD1
clone size: NA
J gene: TRBJ2-3
CDR3 protein: CATTGTGVLDTQYF
CDR3 DNA: TGTGCCACCACCGGGACAGGGGTACTAGATACGCAGTATTTT

V gene: TRBV6-6
D gene: NA
clone size: NA
J gene: TRBJ1-4
CDR3 protein: CASSYWQGNEKLFF
CDR3 DNA: TGTGCCAGCAGTTACTGGCAGGGCAATGAAAAACTGTTTTTT

V gene: TRBV20-1
D gene: NA
clone size: few
J gene: TRBJ1-2
CDR3 protein: CSAGGAYGYTF
CDR3 DNA: TGCAGTGCAGGGGGGGCCTATGGCTACACCTTC

V gene: TRBV6-5
D gene: TRBD1
clone size: once
J gene: TRBJ1-3
CDR3 protein: CASSYSRTGGNTIYF
CDR3 DNA: TGTGCCAGCAGTTACTCGAGGACAGGGGGAAACACCATATATTTT

V gene: TRBV5-1
D gene: TRBD1
clone size: few
J gene: TRBJ2-7
CDR3 protein: CASSAGTGSYEQYF
CDR3 DNA: TGCGCCAGCAGCGCCGGGACAGGGTCCTACGAGCAGTACTTC

V gene: TRBV5-1
D gene: TRBD2
clone size: NA
J gene: TRBJ2-3
CDR3 protein: CASSQKIIAGGQTDTQYF
CDR3 DNA: TGCGCCAGCAGCCAAAAGATAATAGCGGGGGGGCAGACAGATACGCAGTATTTT

V gene: TRBV10-1
D gene: NA
clone size: NA
J gene: TRBJ1-2
CDR3 protein: CANALMGRGYTF
CDR3 DNA: TGCGCCAACGCCCTAATGGGGCGTGGCTACACCTTC

V gene: TRBV5-1
D gene: NA
clone size: NA
J gene: TRBJ1-6
CDR3 protein: CASSLDSRNSPLHF
CDR3 DNA: TGCGCCAGCAGCTTGGACAGCCGTAATTCACCCCTCCACTTT

V gene: TRBV5-1
D gene: NA
clone size: NA
J gene: TRBJ1-2
CDR3 protein: CASSLEFGYYTF
CDR3 DNA: TGCGCCAGCAGCTTGGAGTTCGGATACTACACCTTC

V gene: TRBV6-5
D gene: NA
clone size: NA
J gene: TRBJ1-1
CDR3 protein: CASNLGANTEAFF
CDR3 DNA: TGTGCCAGCAATTTGGGGGCGAACACTGAAGCTTTCTTT

V gene: TRBV3-1/TRBV3-2
D gene: NA
clone size: once
J gene: TRBJ2-6
CDR3 protein: CASTNQGGSGANVLTF
CDR3 DNA: TGTGCCAGCACCAACCAGGGTGGCTCTGGGGCCAACGTCCTGACTTTC

V gene: TRBV5-1
D gene: TRBD2
clone size: NA
J gene: TRBJ2-1
CDR3 protein: CASSTIAGGHGNEQFF
CDR3 DNA: TGCGCCAGCAGCACTATAGCGGGGGGGCACGGAAATGAGCAGTTCTTC